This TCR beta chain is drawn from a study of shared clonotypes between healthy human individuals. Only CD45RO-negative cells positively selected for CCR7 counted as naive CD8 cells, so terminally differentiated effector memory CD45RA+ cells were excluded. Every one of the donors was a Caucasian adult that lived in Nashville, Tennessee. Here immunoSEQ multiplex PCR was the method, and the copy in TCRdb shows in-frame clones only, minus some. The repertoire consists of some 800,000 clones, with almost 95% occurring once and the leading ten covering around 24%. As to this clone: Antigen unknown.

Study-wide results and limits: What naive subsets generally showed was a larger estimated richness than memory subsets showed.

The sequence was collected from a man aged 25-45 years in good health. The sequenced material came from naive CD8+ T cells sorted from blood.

CDR3 bases: TGTGCCAGCAGCTTATCCGACAGCTACGAGCAGTACTTC. It specifies CASSLSDSYEQYF. J is TRBJ2-7 and V is TRBV11-2, with D possibly matching TRBD1 (5 bases). Germline loops: CDR1 SGHAT, CDR2 FQNNGV. CDR3 length equals 13 residues. The V end was cut by 2 bases, the J end by 3 bases, with 8 bases between.